These 10 T cell receptor beta chains share one sample of origin, sequenced in a study of blood T cell repertoires in COVID-19. Data came from immunoSEQ multiplex PCR; TCRdb stores just in-frame clones and leaves some out. The data show 330,000 or so clones, approximately 90% seen once. Input material: peripheral blood. The receptors come from a woman aged 55-69 years with COVID-19, enrolled during active disease.

The genes are TRBV5-1 and TRBJ1-1; no clear D gene. V was pared by 0 bases and J by 4 bases, with 7 bases between. The CDR3 extends over 13 amino acids. Germline loops: CDR1 SGHRS, CDR2 YFSETQ. CDR3: CASSLAAATEAFF. CDR3 coding DNA: TGCGCCAGCAGCTTGGCGGCGGCCACTGAAGCTTTCTTT.

This clone is a singleton in its sample. The genes are TRBV24-1 and TRBJ1-1; D may be TRBD1 (5 bases). The CDR3 totals 13 residues. Germline assignment: CDR1 KGHDR and CDR2 SFDVKD. Trimming cost V 2 bases and J 3 bases, with 6 bases left between them. The CDR3 region is CATSDWGHTEAFF. Here the CDR3 DNA reads TGTGCCACCAGTGATTGGGGCCACACTGAAGCTTTCTTT.

This sequence joins TRBV5-1 and TRBJ2-3; D unclear. Germline-derived CDR1 and CDR2 are SGHRS and YFSETQ. The CDR3 has 13 residues. V was clipped by 0 bases and J by 6 bases, with 8 bases between them. This CDR3 reads CASSLDARDTQYF. CDR3 sequence (DNA): TGCGCCAGCAGCTTGGACGCCAGGGATACGCAGTATTTT.

V and J are TRBV5-6 and TRBJ2-3; TRBD1 matches 9 bases. V lost 0 bases to trimming and J lost 3 bases; unmatched junction nucleotides: 2. The CDR3 runs 15 residues. Germline-derived CDR1 and CDR2 are SGHDT and YYEEEE. CDR3 amino acids: CASSLGGQGTDTQYF. CDR3 DNA sequence: TGTGCCAGCAGCTTGGGAGGACAGGGGACAGATACGCAGTATTTT.

The CDR3 DNA reads as TGTGCCAGCAGGGCCGGGGGGAGCTCCTACGAGCAGTACTTC. Translated: CASRAGGSSYEQYF. The chain is built from TRBV28 and TRBJ2-7, with 7 positions matching TRBD2. J gave up 0 bases and V 6 bases, and 5 bases lay outside the gene matches. Per the germline V gene, CDR1 is MDHEN and CDR2 is SYDVKM. This CDR3 spans 14 amino acids.

V usage is TRBV11-3 and J usage is TRBJ2-1; 7 nucleotides match TRBD2. Trimming at V came to 1 base and at J to 3 bases, leaving 0 bases not matched to a gene. This CDR3 contains 14 residues. CDR1 and CDR2 (germline): SGHNT, YENEEA. The CDR3 protein is CASSLGGGYNEQFF. As DNA, the CDR3 is TGTGCCAGCAGCTTAGGCGGGGGCTACAATGAGCAGTTCTTC.

J is TRBJ1-2 and V is TRBV28, with D possibly being TRBD1 (6 bases). This CDR3 is built from 15 residues. Germline V gene sequence: CDR1 MDHEN, CDR2 SYDVKM. V was cut by 7 bases and J by 3 bases, with 18 bases left in between. CDR3 residues: CASTPGGPPDYGYTF. The CDR3 bases are TGTGCCAGCACTCCCGGGGGGCCCCCGGACTATGGCTACACCTTC.

V is TRBV15 and J is TRBJ1-2; D is undetermined. CDR3 size: 15 residues. Trimming removed 0 bases at V and 3 bases at J, with 11 bases between. The germline V gene encodes CDR1 LNHNV and CDR2 YYDKDF (reference sequence). The CDR3 region has the DNA TGTGCCACCAGCAGAGATCCGGGGAGTGACTATGGCTACACCTTC. Translating gives CATSRDPGSDYGYTF.

The chain joins TRBV5-1 to TRBJ1-1; D unresolved. From germline, CDR1 is SGHRS and CDR2 YFSETQ. This CDR3 has 14 residues. Trimming left V 0 bases short and J 3 bases short, with 9 bases between. The CDR3 protein is CASSLGAGYTEAFF. Here the CDR3 DNA reads TGCGCCAGCAGCTTGGGGGCTGGCTACACTGAAGCTTTCTTT. Complete variable domain (other parts from reference TRBV5-1 and TRBJ1-1): KAGVTQTPRYLIKTRGQQVTLSCSPISGHRSVSWYQQTPGQGLQFLFEYFSETQRNKGNFPGRFSGRQFSNSRSEMNVSTLELGDSALYLCASSLGAGYTEAFFGQGTRLTVV.

The chain uses TRBV5-1 and TRBJ1-4; 7 nucleotides agree with TRBD1. The ends lost 0 bases at V and 6 bases at J; junction bases unmatched: 5. Germline loops: CDR1 SGHRS, CDR2 YFSETQ. This CDR3 has 15 amino acids. The CDR3 nucleotides read TGCGCCAGCAGCTTGGGACAGGGTATTGATGAAAAACTGTTTTTT. Protein: CASSLGQGIDEKLFF. The full variable domain, rest sourced from reference TRBV5-1 and TRBJ1-4, is KAGVTQTPRYLIKTRGQQVTLSCSPISGHRSVSWYQQTPGQGLQFLFEYFSETQRNKGNFPGRFSGRQFSNSRSEMNVSTLELGDSALYLCASSLGQGIDEKLFFGSGTQLSVL.